Below, 16 T cell receptor beta chains from the same sample are listed, as sequenced in a study of shared clonotypes between healthy human individuals. The data were produced by immunoSEQ multiplex PCR, yet TCRdb's version contains in-frame clones alone and is incomplete. The data show about a million clones, with about 72% seen just once and approximately 0.9% held by the top ten. The sequenced material came from memory CD4+ T cells from PBMCs. Subset given: CD45RA-negative fraction. These receptors originate from a man aged 18-30 years in good health. Some clones in this sample may be carry-over from other donors' samples.

This clone was counted a few times. The CDR3 DNA reads as TGTGCCAGCAGGCGCGGACTTGGTAACTACGAGCAGTACTTC. Translation: CASRRGLGNYEQYF. This chain uses TRBV7-2 with TRBJ2-7, with TRBD2 as a possible D gene (5 bases). The germline gives CDR1 SGHTA, CDR2 FQGNSA. The CDR3 loop spans 14 amino acids. Trimming cost V 6 bases and J 3 bases, with 15 bases left between them. Based on the CDR3 plus reference TRBV7-2 and TRBJ2-7, the full variable domain is GAGVSQSPSNKVTEKGKDVELRCDPISGHTALYWYRQSLGQGLEFLIYFQGNSAPDKSGLPSDRFSAERTGGSVSTLTIQRTQQEDSAVYLCASRRGLGNYEQYFGPGTRLTVT.

The chain combines TRBV7-9 with TRBJ1-6; no definite D call. Between the trimmed V and J ends, which lost 2 bases and 15 bases, there was a span of 17 bases. CDR3 length equals 14 residues. CDR1 is SEHNR, CDR2 FQNEAQ, per germline (reference sequence). As DNA, the CDR3 is TGTGCCAGCAGCTTACAGTCTGCGCGCACGGGCCTCCACTTT. Encoded protein: CASSLQSARTGLHF.

This sequence joins TRBV7-2 and TRBJ2-3; no clear D. The CDR3 consists of 12 residues. V was cut by 4 bases and J by 3 bases, with 5 bases left in between. The germline gives CDR1 SGHTA, CDR2 FQGNSA. CDR3 protein: CASSWETDTQYF. CDR3 coding DNA: TGTGCCAGCAGCTGGGAAACAGATACGCAGTATTTT.

The gene calls are TRBV7-6 and TRBJ2-2, with D possibly TRBD2 on 6 matching bases. Per the germline V gene, CDR1 is SGHVS and CDR2 is FNYEAQ. V lost 1 base to trimming and J lost 5 bases, with 14 bases between them. This CDR3 spans 16 amino acids. The CDR3 nucleotides read TGTGCCAGCAGCTTAGGACAGCGGCGGGGAACCGGGGAGCTGTTTTTT. It codes for CASSLGQRRGTGELFF.

The CDR3 spells CASSPLGGREPQETQYF. CDR3 sequence (DNA): TGCGCCAGCAGCCCCCTGGGGGGGAGGGAACCCCAAGAGACCCAGTACTTC. The V and J genes are TRBV4-1 and TRBJ2-5; 7 positions agree with TRBD2. From germline, CDR1 is MGHRA and CDR2 YSYEKL. The V and J ends lost 4 bases and 1 base, in that order; junction bases with no gene match: 12. The CDR3 contains 17 residues.

V and J are TRBV5-6 and TRBJ2-6; D unclear. V dropped 5 bases and J dropped 4 bases, with 13 bases sitting between them. This CDR3 contains 15 residues. Looked up from germline, CDR1 is SGHDT and CDR2 is YYEEEE. CDR3 sequence (DNA): TGTGCCAGCAGGTCGGCCCTGGGGGGGGCCAACGTCCTGACTTTC. Encoded protein: CASRSALGGANVLTF.

The chain combines TRBV28 with TRBJ1-4; tentatively, D is TRBD1 (6 bases). This CDR3 has 13 amino acids. Trimming stripped 11 bases from V and 8 bases from J, with 18 bases between. Germline V gene data show CDR1 as MDHEN and CDR2 as SYDVKM. In DNA, the CDR3 is TGTGCCTCTGGCGGGGGGCTTGGGGAAAAACTGTTTTTT. Encoded protein: CASGGGLGEKLFF.

The chain recombines TRBV5-1 with TRBJ2-1; D may be TRBD1 (6 bases). This CDR3 comprises 17 residues. Germline CDR1 reads SGHRS; CDR2 reads YFSETQ. Trimming cost V 4 bases and J 5 bases, with 22 bases left between them. This chain's CDR3 is CASSPYPGTRDDNEQFF. CDR3 coding DNA: TGCGCCAGCAGCCCGTATCCCGGGACACGGGACGACAATGAGCAGTTCTTC.

The chain uses TRBV28 and TRBJ2-7; TRBD1 matches at 7 bases. CDR3 length: 13 amino acids. V was clipped by 7 bases and J by 9 bases; unmatched bases: 12. Per germline, CDR1 MDHEN and CDR2 SYDVKM. CDR3 nucleotide sequence: TGTGCCAGCAACGACGGACAGGAGATCTCGCAGTACTTC. This sequence encodes CASNDGQEISQYF.

This chain joins TRBV18 and TRBJ1-2; a possible D gene is TRBD1 (6 bases). The germline gives CDR1 KGHSH, CDR2 LQKENI. The ends were cut back, 6 bases at V and 0 bases at J, with 8 bases in the middle. This CDR3 spans 13 amino acids. The CDR3 is CASSPGANYGYTF. The CDR3 bases are TGTGCCAGCTCGCCAGGGGCTAACTATGGCTACACCTTC.

The chain uses TRBV2 and TRBJ1-1; TRBD1 aligns across 9 bases. Germline assignment: CDR1 SNHLY and CDR2 FYNNEI. The V and J ends lost 8 bases and 3 bases, in that order; junction bases with no gene match: 4. This CDR3 has 13 amino acids. The CDR3 protein is CASQTGGYTEAFF. In nucleotides, the CDR3 is TGTGCCAGCCAGACAGGGGGGTACACTGAAGCTTTCTTT.

This rearrangement joins TRBV5-6 to TRBJ2-5; 12 nucleotides match TRBD2. With V trimmed by 2 bases and J by 1 base, 6 bases remained unmatched. The CDR3 runs to 17 residues. Germline CDR1 and CDR2: SGHDT and YYEEEE. In DNA form, the CDR3 reads TGTGCCAGCAGCTTTCGCCTAGCGGGAGGGTCCCAAGAGACCCAGTACTTC. Translating gives CASSFRLAGGSQETQYF. Together with reference TRBV5-6 and TRBJ2-5, the CDR3 gives the full variable domain: DAGVTQSPTHLIKTRGQQVTLRCSPKSGHDTVSWYQQALGQGPQFIFQYYEEEERQRGNFPDRFSGHQFPNYSSELNVNALLLGDSALYLCASSFRLAGGSQETQYFGPGTRLLVL.

The chain is built from TRBV5-1 and TRBJ1-1; maybe TRBD1 (6 bases). V lost 0 bases, J lost 3 bases, and 15 bases lay in between. Germline-derived CDR1 and CDR2 are SGHRS and YFSETQ. This CDR3 is 16 amino acids long. CDR3 region: CASSLGPRGLHTEAFF. CDR3 coding DNA: TGCGCCAGCAGCTTGGGGCCCAGGGGTCTTCACACTGAAGCTTTCTTT.

V usage is TRBV4-3 and J usage is TRBJ2-5, with D maybe TRBD2 (6 bases). Between the trimmed V and J ends, which lost 0 bases and 1 base, there was a span of 12 bases. Germline CDR1 is LGHNA and CDR2 is YSLEER. The CDR3 runs to 16 residues. The CDR3 DNA is TGCGCCAGCAGCCAAGATATCGGCGGGATCCAAGAGACCCAGTACTTC. Its protein product is CASSQDIGGIQETQYF.

This rearrangement joins TRBV18 to TRBJ2-5; 7 bases match TRBD1. The V gene end was trimmed by 1 base and the J gene end by 3 bases; junction bases not matched to a gene: 5. CDR1 is KGHSH, CDR2 LQKENI, per germline. The CDR3 covers 15 residues. This CDR3 is CASSPQWGTEETQYF. The CDR3 DNA follows: TGTGCCAGCTCACCACAGTGGGGGACAGAAGAGACCCAGTACTTC. Full variable domain (outside the CDR3, taken from reference TRBV18 and TRBJ2-5): NAGVMQNPRHLVRRRGQEARLRCSPMKGHSHVYWYRQLPEEGLKFMVYLQKENIIDESGMPKERFSAEFPKEGPSILRIQQVVRGDSAAYFCASSPQWGTEETQYFGPGTRLLVL.

This clone has only one observation. A clone one base away is much larger, so this may be a read error. CDR3 DNA: TGCGCCAGCAGCTTTAACGGGAACCAAGAGACCCAGTACTTC. It encodes CASSFNGNQETQYF. This rearrangement joins TRBV5-1 to TRBJ2-5, with D tentatively TRBD2 (5 bases). The CDR3 consists of 14 residues. With 2 bases removed from V and 0 bases from J, the gap between germline ends came to 8 bases. Germline CDR1 is SGHRS and CDR2 is YFSETQ.